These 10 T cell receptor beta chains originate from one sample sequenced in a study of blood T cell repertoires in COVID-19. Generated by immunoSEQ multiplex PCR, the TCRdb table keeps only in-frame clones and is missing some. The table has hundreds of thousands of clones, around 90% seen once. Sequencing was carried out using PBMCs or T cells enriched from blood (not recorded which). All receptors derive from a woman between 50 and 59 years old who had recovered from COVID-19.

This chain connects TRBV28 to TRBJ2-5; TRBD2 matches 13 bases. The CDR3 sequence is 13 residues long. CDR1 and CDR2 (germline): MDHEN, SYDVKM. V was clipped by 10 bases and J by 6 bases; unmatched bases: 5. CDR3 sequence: CATGLAGAQTQYF. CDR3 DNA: TGTGCCACAGGACTAGCGGGAGCCCAGACCCAGTACTTC. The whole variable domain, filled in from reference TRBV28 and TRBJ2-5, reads DVKVTQSSRYLVKRTGEKVFLECVQDMDHENMFWYRQDPGLGLRLIYFSYDVKMKEKGDIPEGYSVSREKKERFSLILESASTNQTSMYLCATGLAGAQTQYFGPGTRLLVL.

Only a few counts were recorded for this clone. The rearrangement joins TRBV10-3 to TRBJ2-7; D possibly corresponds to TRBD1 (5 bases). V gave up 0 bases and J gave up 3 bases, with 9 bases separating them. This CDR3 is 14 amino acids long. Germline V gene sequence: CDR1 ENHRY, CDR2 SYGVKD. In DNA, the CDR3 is TGTGCCATCAGTGAGTCACAGGACGACTACGAGCAGTACTTC. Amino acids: CAISESQDDYEQYF.

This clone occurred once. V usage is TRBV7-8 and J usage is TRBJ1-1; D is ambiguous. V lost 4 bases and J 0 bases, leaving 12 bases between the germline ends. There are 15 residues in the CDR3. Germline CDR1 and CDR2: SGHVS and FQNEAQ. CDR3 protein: CASSSPNGVNTEAFF. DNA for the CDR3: TGTGCCAGCAGCTCCCCCAATGGAGTGAACACTGAAGCTTTCTTT.

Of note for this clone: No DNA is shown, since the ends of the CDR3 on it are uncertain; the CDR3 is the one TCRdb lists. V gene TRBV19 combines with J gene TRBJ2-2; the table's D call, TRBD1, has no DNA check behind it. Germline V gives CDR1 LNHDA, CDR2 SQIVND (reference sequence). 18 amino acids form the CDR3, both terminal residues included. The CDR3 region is CASSIVLRARGTNGELFF.

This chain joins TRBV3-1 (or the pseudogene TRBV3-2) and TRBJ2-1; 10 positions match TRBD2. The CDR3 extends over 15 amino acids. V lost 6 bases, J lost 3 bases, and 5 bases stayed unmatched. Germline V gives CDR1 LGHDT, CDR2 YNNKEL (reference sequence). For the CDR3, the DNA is TGTGCCAGCAGGCTAGCGGGAGCCCGCTACAATGAGCAGTTCTTC. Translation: CASRLAGARYNEQFF.

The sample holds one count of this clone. Written as DNA, the CDR3 is TGTGCCAGCAGCTCCACCACCACCGGTTTGAGGGCTGAAGCTTTCTTT. The encoded protein is CASSSTTTGLRAEAFF. The chain recombines TRBV11-1 with TRBJ1-1; D gene unclear. This CDR3 comprises 16 residues. CDR1 SGHAT and CDR2 FQDESV come from the germline V gene (reference sequence). V was clipped by 4 bases and J by 6 bases, with 21 bases between them.

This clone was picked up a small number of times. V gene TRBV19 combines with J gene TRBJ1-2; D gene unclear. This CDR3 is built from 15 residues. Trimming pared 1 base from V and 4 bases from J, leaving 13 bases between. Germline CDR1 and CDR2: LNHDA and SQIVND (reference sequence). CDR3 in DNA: TGTGCCAGTAGTATAGGAAGCGCGAAAACCTATGGCTACACCTTC. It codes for CASSIGSAKTYGYTF.

The CDR3 protein is CASSARQGYGYTF. CDR3 DNA: TGTGCCAGTAGTGCGCGACAGGGGTATGGCTACACCTTC. V and J are TRBV19 and TRBJ1-2; 8 nucleotides match TRBD1. Germline V lookup: CDR1 LNHDA, CDR2 SQIVND (reference sequence). The CDR3 runs 13 residues. The ends lost 5 bases at V and 5 bases at J; junction bases unmatched: 4. Using reference TRBV19 and TRBJ1-2 for the parts outside the CDR3, the full variable domain is DGGITQSPKYLFRKEGQNVTLSCEQNLNHDAMYWYRQDPGQGLRLIYYSQIVNDFQKGDIAEGYSVSREKKESFPLTVTSAQKNPTAFYLCASSARQGYGYTFGSGTRLTVV.

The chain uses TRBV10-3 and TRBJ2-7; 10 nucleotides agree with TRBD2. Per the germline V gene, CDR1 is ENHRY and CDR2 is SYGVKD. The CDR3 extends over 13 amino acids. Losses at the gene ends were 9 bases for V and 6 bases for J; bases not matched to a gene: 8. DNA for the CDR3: TGTGCCATTACCAGCGGGAGGGCCGGCGAGCAGTACTTC. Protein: CAITSGRAGEQYF.

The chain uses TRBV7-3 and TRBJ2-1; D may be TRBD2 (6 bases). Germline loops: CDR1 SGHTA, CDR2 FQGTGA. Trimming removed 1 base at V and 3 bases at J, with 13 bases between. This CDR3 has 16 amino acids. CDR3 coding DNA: TGTGCCAGCAGCTTAATTGCTAGCGAGCTCTACAATGAGCAGTTCTTC. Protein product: CASSLIASELYNEQFF.